The 4 T cell receptor beta chains below all came from one sample that was sequenced in a study of cytotoxic CD8 clonotypes in ibrutinib-treated CLL. The repertoire was sequenced with immunoSEQ multiplex PCR; TCRdb's copy has only in-frame clones and lacks some. The top ten hold 7% of the sample, which has tens of thousands of clones, 68% seen once. This specimen was PBMCs, taken at disease progression, from a patient treated with ibrutinib. These TCRs come from a human donor with chronic lymphocytic leukemia.

The chain combines TRBV10-2 with TRBJ2-1; the D gene is possibly TRBD2 (6 bases). The V end lost 4 bases, the J end lost 5 bases, and 9 bases lay between the germline ends. Germline loops: CDR1 WSHSY, CDR2 SAAADI. There are 13 residues in the CDR3. CDR3 in DNA: TGCGCCAGCAGTGGAACTAGCCACAATGAGCAGTTCTTC. Translating it yields CASSGTSHNEQFF.

V gene TRBV5-4 combines with J gene TRBJ2-7; TRBD1 agrees at 11 bases. Germline V gene sequence: CDR1 SGHNT, CDR2 YYREEE (reference sequence). The CDR3 totals 15 residues. Losses at the gene ends were 4 bases for V and 5 bases for J; bases not matched to a gene: 8. The CDR3 bases are TGTGCCAGCAGCCGCTCCGGACAGGGGGCCGACGAGCAGTACTTC. It yields the protein CASSRSGQGADEQYF.

This rearrangement joins TRBV18 to TRBJ2-7; D gene uncertain. CDR1 is KGHSH, CDR2 LQKENI, per germline. V lost 2 bases and J lost 1, with 9 bases in between. The CDR3 runs to 14 residues. The CDR3 loop is CASSPNPTSYEQYF. CDR3 DNA: TGTGCCAGCTCACCAAACCCCACGTCCTACGAGCAGTACTTC.

The rearrangement joins TRBV7-3 to TRBJ2-5; D is ambiguous. Germline CDR1 is SGHTA and CDR2 is FQGTGA. Trimming cost V 4 bases and J 1 base, with 13 bases left between them. The CDR3 loop spans 15 amino acids. This CDR3 is CASSSTGVPQETQYF. The CDR3 DNA reads as TGTGCCAGCAGCTCGACGGGCGTTCCCCAAGAGACCCAGTACTTC. The complete variable domain, with remaining parts taken from reference TRBV7-3 and TRBJ2-5, reads GAGVSQTPSNKVTEKGKYVELRCDPISGHTALYWYRQSLGQGPEFLIYFQGTGAADDSGLPNDRFFAVRPEGSVSTLKIQRTERGDSAVYLCASSSTGVPQETQYFGPGTRLLVL.